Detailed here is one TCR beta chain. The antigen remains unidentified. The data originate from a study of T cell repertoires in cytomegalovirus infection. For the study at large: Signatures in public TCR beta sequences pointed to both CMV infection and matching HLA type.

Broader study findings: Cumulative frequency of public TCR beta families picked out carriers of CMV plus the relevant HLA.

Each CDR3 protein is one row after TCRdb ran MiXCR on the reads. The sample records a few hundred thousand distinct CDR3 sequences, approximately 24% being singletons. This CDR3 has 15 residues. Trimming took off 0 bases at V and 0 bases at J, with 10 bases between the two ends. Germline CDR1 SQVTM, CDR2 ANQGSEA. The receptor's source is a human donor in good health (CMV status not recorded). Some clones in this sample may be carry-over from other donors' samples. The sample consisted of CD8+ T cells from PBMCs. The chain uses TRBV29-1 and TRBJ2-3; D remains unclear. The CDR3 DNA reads TGCAGCGTTGAAGACTCCGGTCCTAGCACAGATACGCAGTATTTT. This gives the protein CSVEDSGPSTDTQYF.